The T cell receptor (beta chain) described here comes from a study of blood T cell repertoires in COVID-19. Profiling relied on immunoSEQ multiplex PCR, and the TCRdb table lists in-frame clones only, not all of them. Among around 65,000 clones listed, approximately 91% were seen once. Losses at the gene ends were 4 bases for V and 7 bases for J; bases not matched to a gene: 10. This CDR3 comprises 15 residues. Germline-derived CDR1 and CDR2 are SGHAT and FQNNGV. The sequenced material came from peripheral blood. The chain uses TRBV11-2 and TRBJ2-7, with TRBD1 identical over 10 bases. The source of this sequence is a human donor in a cohort sampled during active COVID-19. The CDR3 DNA reads TGTGCCAGCAGCTCAGCGGGACAGGGGTTCCAAGAGCAGTACTTC. Encoded protein: CASSSAGQGFQEQYF.